This T cell receptor beta chain comes out of a study of T cells in Graves' hyperthyroidism and ophthalmopathy. Background on the study: Peripheral blood specimens were obtained at initial diagnosis, prior to any treatment.

Worth noting for this clonotype: Antigen: not known.

Uncontrolled infection, other autoimmune disease, pregnancy or lactation barred patients from enrollment. Study conclusions and caveats: In the blood, most expanded thyroid clonotypes above 0.001 appeared as well.

From RNA transcripts, TCR beta CDR3 regions were amplified. The HTBI primer set was used in a first-round RT-PCR of the TCR CDR3. TCRdb re-called the multiplex PCR reads with MiXCR, one entry per CDR3 protein. The top ten hold about 50% of the sample, which has under 350,000 distinct CDR3 sequences, roughly 23% seen once. Sequencing input: blood. The receptor comes from a woman in her fifties or sixties with Graves' hyperthyroidism.

The CDR3 nucleotides are TGTGCCACCAGCAGAGAGAAGGACAGGGCGGGCAAAAACATTCAGTACTTC. Translating it yields CATSREKDRAGKNIQYF. V is TRBV15 and J is TRBJ2-4; 8 nucleotides agree with TRBD1. Germline CDR1 is LNHNV and CDR2 is YYDKDF (reference sequence). J gave up 3 bases and V 0 bases, and 7 bases lay outside the gene matches. There are 17 residues in the CDR3.